Presented here are 13 T cell receptor beta chains from one specimen sequenced in a study of resident and recirculating memory T cells in vitiligo. Produced via immunoSEQ multiplex PCR; TCRdb's table is partial and in-frame only. The data contain around 70,000 clones, roughly 90% of them singletons. The sample consisted of blood. The source of these receptors is a male donor with vitiligo.

Regarding this clone: The sample contains more than one DNA sequence encoding this CDR3. The chain couples TRBV7-9 to TRBJ2-7; perhaps TRBD2 as D (6 bases). Germline values: CDR1 SEHNR, CDR2 FQNEAQ (reference sequence). Trimming took off 6 bases at V and 3 bases at J, with 9 bases between the two ends. CDR3 length: 12 residues. The CDR3 DNA is TGTGCCAGCAGTCCGCGGGGCTACGAGCAGTACTTC. Encoded protein: CASSPRGYEQYF. The full variable domain, in which reference TRBV7-9 and TRBJ2-7 provide the parts outside the CDR3, is DTGVSQNPRHKITKRGQNVTFRCDPISEHNRLYWYRQTLGQGPEFLTYFQNEAQLEKSRLLSDRFSAERPKGSFSTLEIQRTEQGDSAMYLCASSPRGYEQYFGPGTRLTVT.

The V and J genes are TRBV7-3 and TRBJ2-1; D call uncertain. CDR1 and CDR2 from the germline V gene are SGHTA and FQGTGA. This CDR3 region has 11 residues. Between the trimmed V and J ends, which lost 2 bases and 6 bases, there was a span of 2 bases. CDR3 protein: CASSLRNEQFF. The DNA for the CDR3 is TGTGCCAGCAGCTTACGCAATGAGCAGTTCTTC.

The chain employs TRBV6-1 and TRBJ2-3; 9 nucleotides agree with TRBD1. Germline-derived CDR1 and CDR2 are MNHNS and SASEGT. This CDR3 region has 17 residues. After removal of 3 bases from V and 2 bases from J, the junction contained 9 bases not matched to a gene. Here the CDR3 DNA reads TGTGCCAGCAGTGACCTTCACGGGACAGGGATCACAGATACGCAGTATTTT. Translation gives CASSDLHGTGITDTQYF.

The chain uses TRBV7-2 and TRBJ2-3; perhaps TRBD2 as D (6 bases). This CDR3 contains 14 residues. Germline CDR1 is SGHTA and CDR2 is FQGNSA. V gave up 5 bases and J gave up 5 bases, with 14 bases separating them. CDR3 DNA: TGTGCCAGCAGCCCGGGACCGGGGGAAGATACGCAGTATTTT. Protein: CASSPGPGEDTQYF.

This rearrangement joins TRBV6-1 to TRBJ2-4; D is uncertain. V shed 1 base and J shed 0 bases, with 13 bases lying between them. Germline values: CDR1 MNHNS, CDR2 SASEGT. This CDR3 is 17 amino acids long. CDR3 sequence reads: CASSEGSRSSAKNIQYF. DNA of the CDR3: TGTGCCAGCAGTGAAGGATCCCGGTCTTCAGCCAAAAACATTCAGTACTTC.

The chain has TRBV5-3 and TRBJ2-7; TRBD1 might be the D (6 bases). TRBV5-3 is noted as an ORF with a role that remains uncertain. V dropped 1 base and J dropped 6 bases, with 17 bases sitting between them. The CDR3 runs 15 residues. The CDR3 DNA follows: TGTGCCAGAAGCTTGAGAGGGGGAGTAAGTCGCGAGCAGTACTTC. Amino acids: CARSLRGGVSREQYF.

This clone was counted a single time. The V and J genes are TRBV4-3 and TRBJ2-5; TRBD2 matches at 9 bases. V lost 0 bases and J lost 1; bases outside the gene matches: 9. Germline V lookup: CDR1 LGHNA, CDR2 YSLEER. The CDR3 loop spans 18 amino acids. The CDR3 DNA is TGCGCCAGCAGCCAAGATTACCTTAGCGGGGGCCTCCAAGAGACCCAGTACTTC. This gives the protein CASSQDYLSGGLQETQYF.

The chain links TRBV6-1 to TRBJ2-3; 7 nucleotides agree with TRBD1. CDR3 size: 15 residues. Germline V gene sequence: CDR1 MNHNS, CDR2 SASEGT. The junction had 15 bases not matched to a gene; V was cut back by 6 bases and J by 9 bases. The CDR3 nucleotides are TGTGCCAGCAGGATTTCTCGGGGACAGTTTGAGACGCAGTATTTT. It encodes CASRISRGQFETQYF.

The chain combines TRBV4-1 with TRBJ2-1, with 9 nucleotides matching TRBD1. J was trimmed by 1 base and V by 4 bases; bases with no gene match: 20. The CDR3 has 21 amino acids. Germline CDR1 and CDR2: MGHRA and YSYEKL. CDR3 coding DNA: TGCGCCAGCAGCCGCCCCCGGTTAAGCGACAGGGGGGCTACGTCCTACAATGAGCAGTTCTTC. Translated, it gives CASSRPRLSDRGATSYNEQFF.

The chain employs TRBV4-3 and TRBJ2-5; 8 nucleotides match TRBD2. V shed 3 bases and J 5 bases; nucleotides not matched to a gene: 8. Germline V gives CDR1 LGHNA, CDR2 YSLEER. The CDR3 is 15 amino acids. CDR3 residues: CASSQGRGGPETQYF. Here the CDR3 DNA reads TGCGCCAGCAGCCAGGGCCGGGGGGGCCCTGAGACCCAGTACTTC.

The V gene is TRBV7-6, the J gene TRBJ1-1, with D maybe TRBD1 (6 bases). This CDR3 region has 13 residues. In germline, CDR1 is SGHVS, CDR2 FNYEAQ. V gave up 4 bases and J gave up 5 bases, with 11 bases separating them. As DNA, the CDR3 is TGTGCCAGCAGCTCTACAGGGATTACTGAAGCTTTCTTT. It specifies CASSSTGITEAFF.

This clone has more than one count but fewer than ten. The rearrangement joins TRBV11-2 to TRBJ2-7; 7 bases fit TRBD1. This CDR3 comprises 14 residues. Germline lookup yields CDR1 SGHAT and CDR2 FQNNGV. With 6 bases clipped from V and 2 bases from J, the junction kept 7 bases outside the gene matches. CDR3 protein: CASRPLQGAYEQYF. The CDR3 nucleotides read TGTGCCAGCAGACCCCTCCAGGGGGCCTACGAGCAGTACTTC.

This chain connects TRBV14 to TRBJ2-1; weak D call: TRBD2 (5 bases). The germline gives CDR1 SGHDN, CDR2 FVKESK. The CDR3 has 17 residues. Trimming took 1 base from V and 3 from J, leaving 16 bases between them. This chain's CDR3 is CASSQVGLNDFYNEQFF. The CDR3 nucleotides are TGTGCCAGCAGCCAAGTTGGACTGAATGACTTCTACAATGAGCAGTTCTTC.